This TCR beta chain was identified during a study of shared clonotypes between healthy human individuals. Method: immunoSEQ multiplex PCR; TCRdb's copy keeps in-frame clones and lacks some. Of hundreds of thousands of clones listed, roughly 79% are singletons. Germline values: CDR1 MDHEN, CDR2 SYDVKM. The CDR3 is made up of 19 amino acids. The V gene end was trimmed by 1 base and the J gene end by 0 bases; junction bases not matched to a gene: 11. The sequence was obtained from a woman aged 40 to 55 in good health. Some clones in this sample may be carry-over from other donors' samples. The gene calls are TRBV28 and TRBJ2-3, with 9 bases aligning to TRBD2. Sequences were obtained from PBMCs. The CDR3 here is CASSLLAGVVLGSTDTQYF. The DNA for the CDR3 is TGTGCCAGCAGTTTATTAGCGGGAGTGGTTCTGGGAAGCACAGATACGCAGTATTTT.